Shown below are 16 T cell receptor beta chains from a single sample sequenced in a study of CD8 T cells in ankylosing spondylitis. TCRdb re-called the 5' RACE reads through MiXCR, storing one row per CDR3 protein. The table records roughly 230,000 distinct CDR3 sequences, over 15% of them present only once. The specimen sequenced was blood, either unsorted or a sorted T cell fraction (not recorded which). These receptors all come from a male donor with ankylosing spondylitis or in good health (not recorded which).

In this sample, this clonotype turned up a few times. The rearrangement links TRBV25-1 to TRBJ2-7, with TRBD2 matching over 7 bases. The germline CDR1 and CDR2 sequences are MGHDK and SYGVNS. The J segment lost 5 bases and the V segment lost 7 bases, leaving 20 bases of the junction unmatched. This CDR3 spans 17 amino acids. The CDR3 DNA sequence: TGTGCCAGCATCGGAGAGGGAGGGACTCTAGGTCCTGACGAGCAGTACTTC. This translates into CASIGEGGTLGPDEQYF.

The table lists this clonotype with a few counts. The rearrangement uses TRBV5-1 and TRBJ2-2; D is unresolved. Deletions cut 4 bases from V and 3 bases from J, with 13 bases between. The length of the CDR3 is 15 residues. Germline-derived CDR1 and CDR2 are SGHRS and YFSETQ. The CDR3 sequence: CASSIPGLDTGELFF. DNA for the CDR3: TGCGCCAGCAGCATCCCTGGGCTAGACACCGGGGAGCTGTTTTTT.

V usage is TRBV12-3 or TRBV12-4 and J usage is TRBJ2-3; possibly TRBD1 or TRBD2 for D (6 bases each). V was cut by 7 bases and J by 5 bases, with 19 bases left in between. This CDR3 is built from 15 residues. The CDR3 reads CASTYPGGLRDTQYF. CDR3 coding DNA: TGTGCCAGCACTTACCCCGGGGGCTTGAGAGATACGCAGTATTTT.

The sample holds a few counts of this clonotype. The chain joins TRBV12-3 or TRBV12-4 to TRBJ2-1; 8 positions agree with TRBD1. The CDR3 sequence is 15 residues long. The V gene end was trimmed by 5 bases and the J gene end by 7 bases; junction bases not matched to a gene: 10. The chain's CDR3 is CASSQYGQGGNEQFF. CDR3 nucleotides: TGTGCCAGCAGTCAATACGGACAGGGTGGGAATGAGCAGTTCTTC.

This clonotype has only a few counts. The chain carries TRBV7-2 and TRBJ1-2; D is unresolved. This CDR3 contains 14 residues. From germline, CDR1 is SGHTA and CDR2 FQGNSA. V was cut by 1 base and J by 0 bases, with 6 bases left in between. CDR3: CASSLGTSNYGYTF. CDR3 in DNA: TGTGCCAGCAGCTTAGGCACATCTAACTATGGCTACACCTTC.

This chain links TRBV5-6 with TRBJ2-3; D is possibly TRBD2 (6 bases). Germline V CDR1 and CDR2: SGHDT, YYEEEE. V was shortened by 2 bases and J by 3 bases, with 13 bases between the two germline ends. This CDR3 spans 15 amino acids. CDR3 coding DNA: TGTGCCAGCAGCTTCGCGACTGGGGGGACAGATACGCAGTATTTT. It codes for CASSFATGGTDTQYF.

This clonotype has more than one count but fewer than ten. The chain couples TRBV4-2 to TRBJ2-1; TRBD2 matches 8 bases. CDR1 is LGHNA, CDR2 YNFKEQ, per germline. The CDR3 contains 19 residues. V was pared by 5 bases and J by 0 bases, with 15 bases of the junction left unmatched. This chain's CDR3 is CASSGGTSHPSSSYNEQFF. The CDR3 coding sequence is TGTGCCAGCAGCGGGGGGACTAGTCACCCTTCGAGCTCCTACAATGAGCAGTTCTTC.

The table lists this clonotype with a few counts. The V gene is TRBV28, the J gene TRBJ1-4; no clear D gene. The CDR3 contains 17 residues. Germline V gene lookup returns CDR1 MDHEN and CDR2 SYDVKM. Trimming took 6 bases from V and 10 from J, leaving 27 bases between them. Here the CDR3 DNA reads TGTGCCAGCAGAATTGGGATTGTTGGGTCTGACACGGGAAAACTGTTTTTT. It yields the protein CASRIGIVGSDTGKLFF.

This clonotype appeared a few times. The chain employs TRBV7-9 and TRBJ2-1; TRBD2 matches 8 bases. Per the germline V gene, CDR1 is SEHNR and CDR2 is FQNEAQ (reference sequence). The CDR3 is 15 amino acids. The junction had 6 bases not matched to a gene; V was cut back by 3 bases and J by 5 bases. The CDR3 spells CASSFSGSRDNEQFF. The CDR3 DNA follows: TGTGCCAGCAGCTTCAGCGGGAGTAGAGACAATGAGCAGTTCTTC. Filled out from reference TRBV7-9 and TRBJ2-1, the complete variable domain reads DTGVSQNPRHKITKRGQNVTFRCDPISEHNRLYWYRQTLGQGPEFLTYFQNEAQLEKSRLLSDRFSAERPKGSFSTLEIQRTEQGDSAMYLCASSFSGSRDNEQFFGPGTRLTVL.

This clonotype was counted many times. The rearrangement links TRBV29-1 to TRBJ2-7, with D possibly TRBD1 on 6 matching bases. The CDR3 consists of 16 residues. Between the trimmed V and J ends, which lost 3 bases and 1 base, there was a span of 19 bases. Germline loops: CDR1 SQVTM, CDR2 ANQGSEA. CDR3 residues: CSVEGQPRLGSYEQYF. The CDR3 DNA is TGCAGCGTTGAGGGACAACCCCGTCTAGGGTCCTACGAGCAGTACTTC.

This clonotype was seen only a few times. The CDR3 here is CASSQDGSGTYEQYF. The CDR3 DNA follows: TGCGCCAGCAGCCAAGATGGTAGCGGAACCTACGAGCAGTACTTC. The chain couples TRBV4-1 to TRBJ2-7, with D possibly matching TRBD2 (6 bases). Trimming took off 0 bases at V and 2 bases at J, with 11 bases between the two ends. Germline-derived CDR1 and CDR2 are MGHRA and YSYEKL. CDR3 length: 15 amino acids.

This clonotype was picked up a small number of times. The rearrangement uses TRBV4-3 and TRBJ2-1; 12 bases line up with TRBD2. V lost 4 bases to trimming and J lost 6 bases; unmatched junction nucleotides: 4. From germline, CDR1 is LGHNA and CDR2 YSLEER. The CDR3 extends over 15 amino acids. CDR3: CASSLTSGSPNEQFF. CDR3 bases: TGCGCCAGCAGCCTGACTAGCGGGAGTCCCAATGAGCAGTTCTTC.

This clonotype was seen repeatedly, ten times or more. The chain employs TRBV28 and TRBJ2-3; D is uncertain. The CDR3 loop spans 15 amino acids. CDR1 and CDR2 (germline): MDHEN, SYDVKM. Trimming cost V 6 bases and J 4 bases, with 17 bases left between them. The CDR3 sequence: CASREGEDGADTQYF. CDR3 bases: TGTGCCAGCAGGGAAGGCGAGGATGGTGCAGATACGCAGTATTTT.

This chain connects TRBV6-1 to TRBJ2-7; D ambiguous. The length of the CDR3 is 15 residues. CDR1 MNHNS and CDR2 SASEGT come from the germline V gene. V was clipped by 5 bases and J by 3 bases, with 17 bases between them. The chain's CDR3 is CASSPPRSAYYEQYF. CDR3 sequence (DNA): TGTGCCAGCAGTCCCCCCCGGAGTGCTTACTACGAGCAGTACTTC.

This clonotype was counted ten times or more. The chain links TRBV10-3 to TRBJ2-5; TRBD2 agrees at 9 bases. Germline V gene lookup returns CDR1 ENHRY and CDR2 SYGVKD. The CDR3 runs 17 residues. Trimming removed 0 bases from V and 4 bases from J; junction bases left unmatched: 9. For the CDR3, the DNA is TGTGCCATCAGTGAGTCCCTAGCGGGATGGTCGGCAGAGACCCAGTACTTC. This encodes CAISESLAGWSAETQYF.

This clonotype came up a few times. The chain employs TRBV9 and TRBJ2-1, with D perhaps matching TRBD1 (5 bases). The V and J ends lost 1 base and 7 bases respectively, with 9 bases between them. The CDR3 runs to 13 residues. Looked up from germline, CDR1 is SGDLS and CDR2 is YYNGEE. CDR3 DNA: TGTGCCAGCAGCGTACCCAGGGAAAATGAGCAGTTCTTC. As protein: CASSVPRENEQFF.